This TCR beta chain was observed in a study of blood T cell repertoires in COVID-19. V lost 4 bases to trimming and J lost 3 bases; unmatched junction nucleotides: 6. The CDR3 spans 14 residues. Per germline, CDR1 SGDLS and CDR2 YYNGEE. Per the authors' pipeline: Cell counts per sample came from amplifying reference gene primers. Only in-frame clones appear in the TCRdb table, and some are missing; sequencing was by immunoSEQ multiplex PCR. V and J calls and clone size follow that table, whereas D and trimming were derived from the DNA. This sample has about 220,000 clones, with 85% found just once. Followed longitudinally, the Seattle patients had been enrolled during active infection.

Sequencing was carried out using peripheral blood. This rearrangement joins TRBV9 to TRBJ2-7, with 8 positions matching TRBD1. The clonotype originates from a woman aged 70 to 79 with COVID-19, enrolled during active disease. The CDR3 is CASSPRTGNYEQYF. In DNA form, the CDR3 reads TGTGCCAGCAGCCCCAGGACAGGGAACTACGAGCAGTACTTC. The full variable domain, in which reference TRBV9 and TRBJ2-7 provide the parts outside the CDR3, is DSGVTQTPKHLITATGQRVTLRCSPRSGDLSVYWYQQSLDQGLQFLIQYYNGEERAKGNILERFSAQQFPDLHSELNLSSLELGDSALYFCASSPRTGNYEQYFGPGTRLTVT.